This T cell receptor (beta chain) was sequenced during a study of blood T cell repertoires in COVID-19. Study context: Nucleic acid was either cDNA or gDNA, and it came from T cells, B-cell-depleted T cells, or PBMCs.

In the authors' workflow: Amplifying reference gene primers gave estimates of nucleated cell counts. Profiling relied on immunoSEQ multiplex PCR, and the TCRdb table lists in-frame clones only, not all of them. The DNA was the basis for D and trimming; V, J and clone size are from that table. The sample contains 90,000 to 100,000 clones, 70% to 85% of which appear only once. V lost 3 bases, J lost 4 bases, and 29 bases lay in between. Germline V lookup: CDR1 SGHDN, CDR2 FVKESK. The CDR3 contains 20 residues. Material for sequencing was peripheral blood. The sequence derives from a human donor in a cohort sampled during active COVID-19. The rearrangement joins TRBV14 to TRBJ2-3; TRBD2 might be the D (7 bases). CDR3 in amino acids: CASSHKLGVGGPADPDTQYF. DNA of the CDR3: TGTGCCAGCAGCCACAAGTTGGGGGTGGGGGGGCCCGCGGACCCAGATACGCAGTATTTT.